These 18 T cell receptor beta chains originate from one sample sequenced in a study of blood T cell repertoires in COVID-19. Profiled with immunoSEQ multiplex PCR; TCRdb holds only in-frame clones, not every one. The sample holds approximately 240,000 clones, about 90% seen once. The sample comprised PBMCs or T cells enriched from blood (not recorded which). Receptors originate from a woman younger than 45 with acute COVID-19.

This chain connects TRBV28 to TRBJ1-4; the match to TRBD1 covers 9 bases. Germline V gene data show CDR1 as MDHEN and CDR2 as SYDVKM. The CDR3 is 15 residues long. The V and J ends lost 5 bases and 5 bases, in that order; junction bases with no gene match: 6. The CDR3 DNA sequence: TGTGCCAGCAGTCCGACAGGGGGAAGAAATGAAAAACTGTTTTTT. Translating gives CASSPTGGRNEKLFF.

The chain employs TRBV7-3 and TRBJ2-7, with D possibly matching TRBD1 (5 bases). CDR3 length equals 14 residues. Germline-derived CDR1 and CDR2 are SGHTA and FQGTGA. The ends were cut back, 5 bases at V and 6 bases at J, with 17 bases in the middle. The CDR3 DNA follows: TGTGCCAGCAGCCCAACCCCAGGGCTCGGCGAGCAGTACTTC. It yields the protein CASSPTPGLGEQYF.

The chain carries TRBV5-4 and TRBJ2-3, with D maybe TRBD1 (5 bases). Trimming left V 4 bases short and J 6 bases short, with 15 bases between. CDR3 size: 14 residues. CDR1 and CDR2 (germline): SGHNT, YYREEE (reference sequence). CDR3 sequence reads: CASSPFQGSDTQYF. Here the CDR3 DNA reads TGTGCCAGCAGCCCTTTCCAGGGATCCGATACGCAGTATTTT.

This chain joins TRBV20-1 and TRBJ2-5; a weak D match, TRBD2 (6 bases). Looked up from germline, CDR1 is DFQATT and CDR2 is SNEGSKA (reference sequence). V lost 3 bases to trimming and J lost 2 bases, with 10 bases between them. The CDR3 runs 13 residues. CDR3 nucleotides: TGCAGTGCTAGTTGGCGGGGACAAGAGACCCAGTACTTC. The encoded protein is CSASWRGQETQYF.

The chain links TRBV5-1 to TRBJ2-2; TRBD1 is a possible D gene (5 bases). This CDR3 spans 17 amino acids. Trimming took 3 bases from V and 2 from J, leaving 17 bases between them. Germline CDR1 and CDR2: SGHRS and YFSETQ. CDR3 sequence: CASSSAGIGLNTGELFF. The CDR3 nucleotides are TGCGCCAGCAGCTCAGCAGGGATAGGTCTTAACACCGGGGAGCTGTTTTTT.

The V and J genes are TRBV14 and TRBJ1-1; D possibly corresponds to TRBD1 (6 bases). The CDR3 contains 16 residues. Deletions cut 4 bases from V and 0 bases from J, with 15 bases between. Germline V gives CDR1 SGHDN, CDR2 FVKESK. CDR3 coding DNA: TGTGCCAGCAGCCCCGCCACAGGGTTGATGAACACTGAAGCTTTCTTT. It codes for CASSPATGLMNTEAFF.

This chain connects TRBV6-2 or TRBV6-3 to TRBJ2-1, with 9 positions matching TRBD1. V dropped 6 bases and J dropped 9; count of bases not matched to a gene: 9. Germline assignment: CDR1 MNHEY and CDR2 SVGEGT. There are 14 residues in the CDR3. The CDR3 loop reads CASSPRQGDSEQFF. The CDR3, as DNA: TGTGCCAGCAGCCCTAGACAGGGGGATAGTGAGCAGTTCTTC.

The V gene is TRBV7-3, the J gene TRBJ2-7; 8 bases agree with TRBD1. V dropped 5 bases and J dropped 5; count of bases not matched to a gene: 11. From germline, CDR1 is SGHTA and CDR2 FQGTGA. The CDR3 length is 15 residues. DNA for the CDR3: TGTGCCAGCAGCCTGCAGACAGGGGTTTTCGACGAGCAGTACTTC. This sequence encodes CASSLQTGVFDEQYF. Filled out from reference TRBV7-3 and TRBJ2-7, the complete variable domain reads GAGVSQTPSNKVTEKGKYVELRCDPISGHTALYWYRQSLGQGPEFLIYFQGTGAADDSGLPNDRFFAVRPEGSVSTLKIQRTERGDSAVYLCASSLQTGVFDEQYFGPGTRLTVT.

This rearrangement joins TRBV18 to TRBJ1-2, with unresolved D. Germline assignment: CDR1 KGHSH and CDR2 LQKENI. Between the trimmed V and J ends, which lost 3 bases and 4 bases, there was a span of 12 bases. This CDR3 spans 14 amino acids. The CDR3 loop is CASSPGAFGYGYTF. CDR3 sequence (DNA): TGTGCCAGCTCACCGGGCGCTTTCGGCTATGGCTACACCTTC. Combining the CDR3 with reference TRBV18 and TRBJ1-2 gives the whole variable domain NAGVMQNPRHLVRRRGQEARLRCSPMKGHSHVYWYRQLPEEGLKFMVYLQKENIIDESGMPKERFSAEFPKEGPSILRIQQVVRGDSAAYFCASSPGAFGYGYTFGSGTRLTVV.

V is TRBV18 and J is TRBJ2-1, with 16 positions matching TRBD2. This CDR3 has 15 residues. Germline V gene lookup returns CDR1 KGHSH and CDR2 LQKENI. The junction had 0 bases not matched to a gene; V was cut back by 3 bases and J by 7 bases. CDR3 loop: CASSPGLAGGNEQFF. DNA for the CDR3: TGTGCCAGCTCACCGGGACTAGCGGGGGGGAATGAGCAGTTCTTC.

This chain connects TRBV11-2 to TRBJ1-1; D remains unclear. Trimming removed 0 bases at V and 2 bases at J, with 10 bases between. The CDR3 is 15 residues long. Looked up from germline, CDR1 is SGHAT and CDR2 is FQNNGV. The DNA for the CDR3 is TGTGCCAGCAGCTTAGACCCAACAGCAAACACTGAAGCTTTCTTT. It is translated as CASSLDPTANTEAFF.

J is TRBJ1-6 and V is TRBV6-6; TRBD1 is a possible D gene (6 bases). The CDR3 length is 14 residues. V lost 6 bases to trimming and J lost 13 bases, with 19 bases between them. Per germline, CDR1 MNHNY and CDR2 SVGAGI (reference sequence). CDR3: CASSQQSSTGPLHF. The CDR3, as DNA: TGTGCCAGCAGCCAGCAATCCTCCACAGGGCCCCTCCACTTT.

The chain employs TRBV28 and TRBJ2-3, with TRBD1 matching over 7 bases. In germline, CDR1 is MDHEN, CDR2 SYDVKM. This CDR3 spans 14 amino acids. V shed 4 bases, J shed 0 bases, and the junction held 1 base outside the gene matches. CDR3 sequence reads: CASSSGQSTDTQYF. CDR3 sequence (DNA): TGTGCCAGCAGTTCGGGACAGAGCACAGATACGCAGTATTTT.

The CDR3 reads CASSTLDRMNTEAFF. In DNA form, the CDR3 reads TGTGCCAGCAGTACCCTGGACAGAATGAACACTGAAGCTTTCTTT. The chain couples TRBV28 to TRBJ1-1; D may be TRBD1 (6 bases). V was cut by 5 bases and J by 0 bases, with 13 bases left in between. This CDR3 spans 15 amino acids. CDR1 and CDR2 from the germline V gene are MDHEN and SYDVKM.

The chain combines TRBV28 with TRBJ2-7; 7 bases are a match to TRBD1. Germline trimming cut 8 bases from V and 0 bases from J; bases unmatched to any gene: 10. CDR3 length: 15 amino acids. CDR1 and CDR2 from the germline V gene are MDHEN and SYDVKM. Here the CDR3 DNA reads TGTGCCAGCTTAACAACAGGGGCCAGCTCCTACGAGCAGTACTTC. Translated, it gives CASLTTGASSYEQYF.

The CDR3 nucleotides read TGTGCCAGCAGTTACACTGGTGGGGGACAGGGTGGGCAGCCCCAGCATTTT. Translating gives CASSYTGGGQGGQPQHF. This chain links TRBV2 with TRBJ1-5; 9 bases agree with TRBD1. Germline V gives CDR1 SNHLY, CDR2 FYNNEI. The V gene end was trimmed by 5 bases and the J gene end by 7 bases; junction bases not matched to a gene: 15. The length of the CDR3 is 17 residues.

The chain is built from TRBV12-5 and TRBJ2-7, with D unclear. V dropped 4 bases and J dropped 3 bases, with 4 bases sitting between them. The CDR3 consists of 11 residues. The germline V gene encodes CDR1 LGHNT and CDR2 FRNRAP. The CDR3 protein is CASGYSYEQYF. CDR3 coding DNA: TGTGCTAGTGGTTACAGCTACGAGCAGTACTTC.

This clone showed up just once. The chain couples TRBV6-5 to TRBJ2-1; TRBD2 aligns across 9 bases. The V and J ends lost 8 bases and 6 bases, in that order; junction bases with no gene match: 8. The CDR3 has 14 residues. The germline CDR1 and CDR2 sequences are MNHEY and SVGAGI. CDR3 region: CASLASGIINEQFF. The CDR3 coding sequence is TGTGCCAGCTTAGCTAGCGGGATTATCAATGAGCAGTTCTTC.